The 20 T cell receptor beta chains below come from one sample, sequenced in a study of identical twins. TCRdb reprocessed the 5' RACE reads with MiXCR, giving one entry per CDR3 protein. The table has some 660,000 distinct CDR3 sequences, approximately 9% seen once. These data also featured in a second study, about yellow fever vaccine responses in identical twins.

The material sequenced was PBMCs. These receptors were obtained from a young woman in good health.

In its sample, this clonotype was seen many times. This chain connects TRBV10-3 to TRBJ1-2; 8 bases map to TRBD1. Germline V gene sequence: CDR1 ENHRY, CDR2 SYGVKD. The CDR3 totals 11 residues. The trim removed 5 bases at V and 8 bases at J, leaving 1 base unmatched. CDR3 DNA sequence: TGTGCCATCAGTCGGACAGGGGGCTACACCTTC. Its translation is CAISRTGGYTF.

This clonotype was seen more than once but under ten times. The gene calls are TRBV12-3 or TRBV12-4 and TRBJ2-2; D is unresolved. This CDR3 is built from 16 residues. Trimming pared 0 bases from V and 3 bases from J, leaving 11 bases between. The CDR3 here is CASSLAQAPDTGELFF. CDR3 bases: TGTGCCAGCAGTTTAGCCCAGGCGCCCGACACCGGGGAGCTGTTTTTT.

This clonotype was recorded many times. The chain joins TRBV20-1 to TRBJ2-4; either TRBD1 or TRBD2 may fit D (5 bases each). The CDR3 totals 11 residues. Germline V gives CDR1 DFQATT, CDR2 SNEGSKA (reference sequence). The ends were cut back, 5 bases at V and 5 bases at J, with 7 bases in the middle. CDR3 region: CSALGENIQYF. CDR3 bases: TGCAGTGCTTTGGGGGAAAACATTCAGTACTTC.

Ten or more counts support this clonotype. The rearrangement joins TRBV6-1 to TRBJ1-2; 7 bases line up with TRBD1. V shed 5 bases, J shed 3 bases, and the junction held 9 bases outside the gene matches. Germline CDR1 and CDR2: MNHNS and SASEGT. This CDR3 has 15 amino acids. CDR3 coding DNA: TGTGCCAGCAGTAACGCAGGGGGACGGGACTATGGCTACACCTTC. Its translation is CASSNAGGRDYGYTF.

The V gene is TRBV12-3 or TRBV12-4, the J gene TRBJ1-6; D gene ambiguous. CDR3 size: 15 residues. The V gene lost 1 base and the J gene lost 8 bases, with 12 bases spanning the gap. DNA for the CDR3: TGTGCCAGCAGTTTAGTTGGAGGGTCGTATTCACCCCTCCACTTT. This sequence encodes CASSLVGGSYSPLHF.

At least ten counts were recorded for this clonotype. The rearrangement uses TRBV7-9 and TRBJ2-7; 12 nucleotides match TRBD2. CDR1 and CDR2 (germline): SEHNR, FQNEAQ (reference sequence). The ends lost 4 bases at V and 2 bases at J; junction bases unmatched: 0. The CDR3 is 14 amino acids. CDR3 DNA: TGTGCCAGCAGCTCTAGCGGGGGGGCCTACGAGCAGTACTTC. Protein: CASSSSGGAYEQYF.

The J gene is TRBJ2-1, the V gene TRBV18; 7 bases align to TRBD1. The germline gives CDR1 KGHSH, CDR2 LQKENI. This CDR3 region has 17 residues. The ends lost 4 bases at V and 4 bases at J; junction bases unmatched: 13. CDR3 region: CASSRSTGTASYNEQFF. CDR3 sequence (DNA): TGTGCCAGCTCACGATCCACCGGGACAGCCTCTTACAATGAGCAGTTCTTC.

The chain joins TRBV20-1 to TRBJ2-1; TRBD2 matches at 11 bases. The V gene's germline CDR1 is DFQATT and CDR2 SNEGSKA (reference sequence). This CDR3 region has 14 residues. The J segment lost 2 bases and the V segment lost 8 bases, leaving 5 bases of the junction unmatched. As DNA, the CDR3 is TGCAGTTCCACTAGCGGGGGTCCCTACAATGAGCAGTTCTTC. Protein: CSSTSGGPYNEQFF.

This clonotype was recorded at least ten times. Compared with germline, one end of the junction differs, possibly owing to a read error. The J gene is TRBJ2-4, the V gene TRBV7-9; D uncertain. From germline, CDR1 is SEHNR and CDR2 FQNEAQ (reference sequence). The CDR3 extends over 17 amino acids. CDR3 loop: CASSLVWNRNLLNIQYF. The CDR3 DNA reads TGTGCCAGCAGTTTAGTTTGGAATCGCAATCTATTAAACATTCAGTACTTC.

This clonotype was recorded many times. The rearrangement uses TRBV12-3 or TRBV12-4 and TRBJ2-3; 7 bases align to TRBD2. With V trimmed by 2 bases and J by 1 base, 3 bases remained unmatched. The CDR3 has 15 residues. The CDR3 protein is CASSLREAGTDTQYF. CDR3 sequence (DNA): TGTGCCAGCAGTTTACGGGAGGCGGGCACAGATACGCAGTATTTT.

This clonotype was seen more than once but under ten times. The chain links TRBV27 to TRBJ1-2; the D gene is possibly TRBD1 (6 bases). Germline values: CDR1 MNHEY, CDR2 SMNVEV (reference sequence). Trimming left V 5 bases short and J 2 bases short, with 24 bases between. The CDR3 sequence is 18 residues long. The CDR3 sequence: CASSPLKGVVTLNYGYTF. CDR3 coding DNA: TGTGCCAGCAGTCCCCTCAAGGGGGTGGTAACCCTAAACTATGGCTACACCTTC.

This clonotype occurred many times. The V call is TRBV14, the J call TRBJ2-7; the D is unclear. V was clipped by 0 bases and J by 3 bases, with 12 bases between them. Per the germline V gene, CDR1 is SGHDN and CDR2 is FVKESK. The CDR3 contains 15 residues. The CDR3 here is CASSQDPERHYEQYF. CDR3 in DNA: TGTGCCAGCAGCCAAGACCCTGAAAGGCACTACGAGCAGTACTTC.

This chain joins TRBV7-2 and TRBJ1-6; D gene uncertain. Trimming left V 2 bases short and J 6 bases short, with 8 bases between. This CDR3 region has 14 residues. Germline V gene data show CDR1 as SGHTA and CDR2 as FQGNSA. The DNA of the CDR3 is TGTGCCAGCAGCTTACTTGGCTTTAATTCACCCCTCCACTTT. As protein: CASSLLGFNSPLHF. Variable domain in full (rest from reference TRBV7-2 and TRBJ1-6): GAGVSQSPSNKVTEKGKDVELRCDPISGHTALYWYRQSLGQGLEFLIYFQGNSAPDKSGLPSDRFSAERTGGSVSTLTIQRTQQEDSAVYLCASSLLGFNSPLHFGNGTRLTVT.

The CDR3: CSARDPQYNEQFF. For the CDR3, the DNA is TGCAGTGCTAGAGATCCCCAATACAATGAGCAGTTCTTC. V gene TRBV20-1 combines with J gene TRBJ2-1; no definite D call. CDR3 length equals 13 residues. Per the germline V gene, CDR1 is DFQATT and CDR2 is SNEGSKA (reference sequence). The V end was cut by 0 bases, the J end by 4 bases, with 7 bases between.

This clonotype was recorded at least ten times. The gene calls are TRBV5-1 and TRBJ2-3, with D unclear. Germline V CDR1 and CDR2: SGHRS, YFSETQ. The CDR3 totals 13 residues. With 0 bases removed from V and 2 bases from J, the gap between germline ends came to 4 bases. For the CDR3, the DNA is TGCGCCAGCAGCTTGGTACCCACAGATACGCAGTATTTT. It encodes CASSLVPTDTQYF.

The chain's CDR3 is CASTPPGTGGSEQYF. CDR3 in DNA: TGTGCCAGCACCCCCCCCGGGACAGGGGGAAGCGAGCAGTACTTC. V usage is TRBV28 and J usage is TRBJ2-7; the match to TRBD1 covers 11 bases. Losses at the gene ends were 7 bases for V and 6 bases for J; bases not matched to a gene: 11. Germline assignment: CDR1 MDHEN and CDR2 SYDVKM. This CDR3 has 15 residues. The full variable domain, in which reference TRBV28 and TRBJ2-7 provide the parts outside the CDR3, is DVKVTQSSRYLVKRTGEKVFLECVQDMDHENMFWYRQDPGLGLRLIYFSYDVKMKEKGDIPEGYSVSREKKERFSLILESASTNQTSMYLCASTPPGTGGSEQYFGPGTRLTVT.

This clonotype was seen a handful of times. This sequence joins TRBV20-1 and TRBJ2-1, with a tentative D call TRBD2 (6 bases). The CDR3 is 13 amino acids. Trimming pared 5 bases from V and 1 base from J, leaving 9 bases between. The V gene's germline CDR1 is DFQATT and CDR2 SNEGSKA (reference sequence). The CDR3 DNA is TGCAGTGCTGACGGGGGTTCCTACAATGAGCAGTTCTTC. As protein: CSADGGSYNEQFF.

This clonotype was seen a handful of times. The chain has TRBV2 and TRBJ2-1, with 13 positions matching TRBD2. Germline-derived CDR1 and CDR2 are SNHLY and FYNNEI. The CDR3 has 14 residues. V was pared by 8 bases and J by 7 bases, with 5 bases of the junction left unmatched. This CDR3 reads CASVGLAGVNEQFF. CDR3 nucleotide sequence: TGTGCCAGCGTTGGACTAGCGGGAGTGAATGAGCAGTTCTTC. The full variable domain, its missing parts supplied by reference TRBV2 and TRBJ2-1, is EPEVTQTPSHQVTQMGQEVILRCVPISNHLYFYWYRQILGQKVEFLVSFYNNEISEKSEIFDDQFSVERPDGSNFTLKIRSTKLEDSAMYFCASVGLAGVNEQFFGPGTRLTVL.

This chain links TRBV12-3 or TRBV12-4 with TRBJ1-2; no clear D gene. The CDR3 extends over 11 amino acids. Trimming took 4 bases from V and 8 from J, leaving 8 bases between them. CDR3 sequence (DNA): TGTGCCAGCAGTTCGATAGCCGGCTACACCTTC. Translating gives CASSSIAGYTF.

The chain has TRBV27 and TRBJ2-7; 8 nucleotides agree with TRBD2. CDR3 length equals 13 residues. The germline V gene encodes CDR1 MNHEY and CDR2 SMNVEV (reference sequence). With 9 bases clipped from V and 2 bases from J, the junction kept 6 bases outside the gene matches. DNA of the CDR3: TGTGCCAGGGGACTAGAGACTCCCTACGAGCAGTACTTC. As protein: CARGLETPYEQYF.